The 17 T cell receptor beta chains in this list originate from one sample, sequenced in a study of T cell responses to AZD1222 COVID-19 vaccine. Profiled with immunoSEQ multiplex PCR; TCRdb holds only in-frame clones, not every one. Here the sample spans approximately 110,000 clones, about 91% being singletons. Source: peripheral blood, taken on day 0 of AZD1222 vaccination. The receptor set was obtained from an adult in good health.

The CDR3 bases are TGTGCCAGCAGTCTCTATGAACGGAATGAGCAGTTCTTC. Translation: CASSLYERNEQFF. This chain links TRBV27 with TRBJ2-1; D is uncertain. The CDR3 is 13 residues long. The germline gives CDR1 MNHEY, CDR2 SMNVEV (reference sequence). The V and J ends lost 5 bases and 7 bases respectively, with 12 bases between them.

V is TRBV7-2 and J is TRBJ2-1, with 7 bases lining up with TRBD2. Germline trimming cut 0 bases from V and 6 bases from J; bases unmatched to any gene: 5. Looked up from germline, CDR1 is SGHTA and CDR2 is FQGNSA. This CDR3 contains 15 residues. The CDR3 sequence is CASSLAWTSTNEQFF. The CDR3 region has the DNA TGTGCCAGCAGCTTAGCTTGGACTAGTACCAATGAGCAGTTCTTC.

The rearrangement joins TRBV3-1 (or the pseudogene TRBV3-2) to TRBJ1-1; maybe TRBD1 (6 bases). Trimming shortened V by 6 bases and J by 0 bases, and 14 bases separated the two germline ends. Per the germline V gene, CDR1 is LGHDT and CDR2 is YNNKEL (reference sequence). The length of the CDR3 is 15 residues. The CDR3 loop reads CASSRGGSLNTEAFF. In DNA, the CDR3 is TGTGCCAGCAGTAGGGGGGGGAGCCTGAACACTGAAGCTTTCTTT.

V and J are TRBV28 and TRBJ1-6; 8 bases map to TRBD1. Trimming at V came to 5 bases and at J to 9 bases, leaving 6 bases not matched to a gene. The CDR3 is 14 amino acids. Germline CDR1 MDHEN, CDR2 SYDVKM. CDR3 region: CASSLTRGLSPLHF. The CDR3 nucleotides read TGTGCCAGCAGTCTAACCAGGGGGCTTTCACCCCTCCACTTT.

This clone was recorded many times. The gene calls are TRBV3-1 (or the pseudogene TRBV3-2) and TRBJ2-1; D possibly uses TRBD1 or TRBD2 (5 bases each). The V end lost 0 bases, the J end lost 6 bases, and 18 bases lay between the germline ends. There are 17 residues in the CDR3. Germline CDR1 and CDR2: LGHDT and YNNKEL (reference sequence). CDR3 DNA sequence: TGTGCCAGCAGCCAAGATGTTGTGGGGGTTACTATCAATGAGCAGTTCTTC. It specifies CASSQDVVGVTINEQFF.

The chain has TRBV7-9 and TRBJ2-3, with a possible D match to TRBD2 (5 bases). The CDR3 consists of 14 residues. Germline V gives CDR1 SEHNR, CDR2 FQNEAQ (reference sequence). Trimming stripped 3 bases from V and 1 base from J, with 8 bases between. This CDR3 is CASSLEDGTDTQYF. As DNA, the CDR3 is TGTGCCAGCAGCTTGGAGGACGGCACAGATACGCAGTATTTT.

This chain uses TRBV28 with TRBJ1-1; weak D call: TRBD1 (5 bases). The CDR3 length is 16 residues. From germline, CDR1 is MDHEN and CDR2 SYDVKM. Trimming stripped 1 base from V and 3 bases from J, with 15 bases between. The CDR3: CASSLYTGGGYTEAFF. DNA of the CDR3: TGTGCCAGCAGTTTATATACCGGGGGTGGATACACTGAAGCTTTCTTT. Variable domain in full (rest from reference TRBV28 and TRBJ1-1): DVKVTQSSRYLVKRTGEKVFLECVQDMDHENMFWYRQDPGLGLRLIYFSYDVKMKEKGDIPEGYSVSREKKERFSLILESASTNQTSMYLCASSLYTGGGYTEAFFGQGTRLTVV.

The chain couples TRBV15 to TRBJ1-4, with a weak D call TRBD1 (6 bases). Germline V gives CDR1 LNHNV, CDR2 YYDKDF (reference sequence). Trimming left V 3 bases short and J 4 bases short, with 12 bases between. CDR3 length: 15 residues. The CDR3 sequence is CATSSSTGLNEKLFF. The CDR3 bases are TGTGCCACCAGCAGTTCGACAGGCCTTAATGAAAAACTGTTTTTT.

The chain joins TRBV20-1 to TRBJ2-1, with D uncertain. V dropped 3 bases and J dropped 7 bases, with 19 bases sitting between them. The germline gives CDR1 DFQATT, CDR2 SNEGSKA (reference sequence). The CDR3 is made up of 15 amino acids. The CDR3 DNA reads as TGCAGTGCTAGTCTTCCAACTGGAGCGTCTAATGAGCAGTTCTTC. Translated: CSASLPTGASNEQFF.

The chain couples TRBV4-3 to TRBJ1-6; D unresolved. V lost 1 base, J lost 8 bases, and 6 bases lay in between. Per the germline V gene, CDR1 is LGHNA and CDR2 is YSLEER. The CDR3 is 13 amino acids. The CDR3 loop is CASSQARDSPLHF. DNA for the CDR3: TGCGCCAGCAGCCAAGCGAGGGATTCACCCCTCCACTTT.

The rearrangement uses TRBV5-6 and TRBJ2-7; no clear D gene. V lost 6 bases and J 3 bases, leaving 19 bases between the germline ends. This CDR3 is 15 amino acids long. Germline loops: CDR1 SGHDT, CDR2 YYEEEE. The CDR3 loop is CASTERSRKVYEQYF. CDR3 DNA: TGTGCCAGCACCGAGAGAAGTCGGAAGGTCTACGAGCAGTACTTC.

The chain combines TRBV24-1 with TRBJ2-5; unclear D gene. Trimming took off 2 bases at V and 1 base at J, with 10 bases between the two ends. This CDR3 is built from 15 residues. Germline CDR1 KGHDR, CDR2 SFDVKD. CDR3 in DNA: TGTGCCACCAGTGATTGGGCAGGCCTCCAAGAGACCCAGTACTTC. Residues: CATSDWAGLQETQYF.

The chain carries TRBV9 and TRBJ1-6; TRBD1 matches 7 bases. Per germline, CDR1 SGDLS and CDR2 YYNGEE. The CDR3 loop spans 15 amino acids. With V trimmed by 3 bases and J by 9 bases, 9 bases remained unmatched. This CDR3 is CASSDRSGGGSPLHF. The DNA for the CDR3 is TGTGCCAGCAGCGACCGATCAGGGGGAGGTTCACCCCTCCACTTT. Using reference TRBV9 and TRBJ1-6 for the parts outside the CDR3, the full variable domain is DSGVTQTPKHLITATGQRVTLRCSPRSGDLSVYWYQQSLDQGLQFLIQYYNGEERAKGNILERFSAQQFPDLHSELNLSSLELGDSALYFCASSDRSGGGSPLHFGNGTRLTVT.

This chain links TRBV9 with TRBJ2-3; D is uncertain. The V gene lost 3 bases and the J gene lost 0 bases, with 8 bases spanning the gap. This CDR3 region has 14 residues. Germline lookup yields CDR1 SGDLS and CDR2 YYNGEE. CDR3 sequence (DNA): TGTGCCAGCAGCGCGGGCCCTAGCACAGATACGCAGTATTTT. It is translated as CASSAGPSTDTQYF.

The chain employs TRBV15 and TRBJ2-3; D may correspond to TRBD1 or TRBD2 (5 bases each). CDR3 size: 14 residues. V was cut by 5 bases and J by 5 bases, with 14 bases left in between. The germline CDR1 and CDR2 sequences are LNHNV and YYDKDF (reference sequence). CDR3 bases: TGTGCCACCAGCGGTTGGGACGGATTAGATACGCAGTATTTT. It codes for CATSGWDGLDTQYF. The variable domain in full, with the rest retrieved from reference TRBV15 and TRBJ2-3, is DAMVIQNPRYQVTQFGKPVTLSCSQTLNHNVMYWYQQKSSQAPKLLFHYYDKDFNNEADTPDNFQSRRPNTSFCFLDIRSPGLGDTAMYLCATSGWDGLDTQYFGPGTRLTVL.

This chain links TRBV28 with TRBJ1-2; D uncertain. The germline gives CDR1 MDHEN, CDR2 SYDVKM. The CDR3 runs to 13 residues. Deletions cut 5 bases from V and 8 bases from J, with 15 bases between. CDR3 bases: TGTGCCAGCAGTGGGAGACGAGCCTGGGGCTACACCTTC. As protein: CASSGRRAWGYTF.

The J gene is TRBJ1-5, the V gene TRBV7-2; 9 positions agree with TRBD1. Germline V CDR1 and CDR2: SGHTA, FQGNSA. The V segment lost 3 bases and the J segment 2 bases; nucleotides outside the gene matches: 8. The CDR3 extends over 17 amino acids. The CDR3 DNA is TGTGCCAGCAGCTTTGTCACAGGGGGCCGTGGCAATCAGCCCCAGCATTTT. This codes for CASSFVTGGRGNQPQHF.